The 4 T cell receptor beta chains below all came from one sample that was sequenced in a study of cytomegalovirus exposure and HLA in healthy donors. The primer mix had 60 Vbeta and 13 Jbeta primers. Measured with immunoSEQ multiplex PCR; TCRdb has only the in-frame clones, and not every one. The table includes some 110,000 clones, approximately 82% detected once. Sequencing was done on a sample of PBMCs. These receptors all come from a man in his forties in good health and CMV-seropositive.

Notes on this clone: Other DNA sequences in this specimen translate into the identical CDR3. V is TRBV9 and J is TRBJ1-5; D ambiguous. The CDR3 spans 14 residues. The V and J ends lost 0 bases and 3 bases respectively, with 7 bases between them. The germline V gene has CDR1 SGDLS and CDR2 YYNGEE. The CDR3, as DNA: TGTGCCAGCAGCGTAGGTACTGACAATCAGCCCCAGCATTTT. It translates to CASSVGTDNQPQHF.

The rearrangement uses TRBV25-1 and TRBJ2-2; tentatively, D is TRBD2 (6 bases). CDR1 is MGHDK, CDR2 SYGVNS, per germline. V dropped 6 bases and J dropped 7 bases, with 21 bases sitting between them. This CDR3 comprises 16 residues. In DNA, the CDR3 is TGTGCCAGCAGCCCTCCGGGGCTAGCGAATTACGGGGAGCTGTTTTTT. Its protein is CASSPPGLANYGELFF.

The V and J genes are TRBV5-1 and TRBJ2-2; D ambiguous. V lost 4 bases and J lost 1, with 2 bases in between. This CDR3 spans 12 amino acids. Germline assignment: CDR1 SGHRS and CDR2 YFSETQ. The CDR3 region is CASSLNTGELFF. The CDR3 nucleotides read TGCGCCAGCAGCCTGAACACCGGGGAGCTGTTTTTT.

This chain uses TRBV27 with TRBJ2-3, with 7 bases matching TRBD2. The CDR3 length is 15 residues. V lost 8 bases to trimming and J lost 3 bases; unmatched junction nucleotides: 11. Germline assignment: CDR1 MNHEY and CDR2 SMNVEV (reference sequence). The CDR3, as DNA: TGTGCCAGCGCTACGGGGGGAGGATGGACAGATACGCAGTATTTT. It yields the protein CASATGGGWTDTQYF.